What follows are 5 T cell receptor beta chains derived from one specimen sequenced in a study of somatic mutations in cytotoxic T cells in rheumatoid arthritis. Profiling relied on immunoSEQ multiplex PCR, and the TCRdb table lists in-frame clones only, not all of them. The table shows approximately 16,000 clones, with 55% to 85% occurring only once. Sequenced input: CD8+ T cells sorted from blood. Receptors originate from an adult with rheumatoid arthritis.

This CDR3 is CASSQDIFDRGGPDTEAFF. Written as DNA, the CDR3 is TGCGCCAGCAGCCAAGATATTTTTGACAGGGGAGGACCAGACACTGAAGCTTTCTTT. The chain couples TRBV4-3 to TRBJ1-1; 8 nucleotides align to TRBD1. CDR1 and CDR2 (germline): LGHNA, YSLEER. The CDR3 has 19 residues. V lost 0 bases to trimming and J lost 3 bases; unmatched junction nucleotides: 15.

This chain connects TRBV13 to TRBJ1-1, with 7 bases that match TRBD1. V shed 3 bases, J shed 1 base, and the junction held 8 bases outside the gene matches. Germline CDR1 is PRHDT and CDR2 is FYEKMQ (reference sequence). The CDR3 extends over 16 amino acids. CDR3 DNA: TGTGCCAGCAGCTTTCTATCCAACAGGGGGAACACTGAAGCTTTCTTT. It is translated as CASSFLSNRGNTEAFF.

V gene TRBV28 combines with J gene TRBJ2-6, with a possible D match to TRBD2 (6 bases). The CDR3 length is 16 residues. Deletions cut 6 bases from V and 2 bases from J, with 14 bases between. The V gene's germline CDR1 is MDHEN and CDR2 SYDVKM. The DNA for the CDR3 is TGTGCCAGCAGCACTTCGGACTATGCTGGGGCCAACGTCCTGACTTTC. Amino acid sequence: CASSTSDYAGANVLTF.

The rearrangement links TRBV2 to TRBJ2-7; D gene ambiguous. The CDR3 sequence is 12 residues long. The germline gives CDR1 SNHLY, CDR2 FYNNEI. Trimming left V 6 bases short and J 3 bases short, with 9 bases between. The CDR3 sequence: CASRESGYEQYF. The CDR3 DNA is TGTGCCAGCAGGGAATCGGGCTACGAGCAGTACTTC.

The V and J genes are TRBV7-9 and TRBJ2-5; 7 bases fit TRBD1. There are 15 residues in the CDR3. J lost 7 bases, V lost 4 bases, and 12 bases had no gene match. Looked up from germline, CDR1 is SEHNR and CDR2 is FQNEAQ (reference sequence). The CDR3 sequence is CASSSGTAAFGTQYF. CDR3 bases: TGTGCCAGCAGCTCCGGGACAGCGGCTTTCGGGACCCAGTACTTC.